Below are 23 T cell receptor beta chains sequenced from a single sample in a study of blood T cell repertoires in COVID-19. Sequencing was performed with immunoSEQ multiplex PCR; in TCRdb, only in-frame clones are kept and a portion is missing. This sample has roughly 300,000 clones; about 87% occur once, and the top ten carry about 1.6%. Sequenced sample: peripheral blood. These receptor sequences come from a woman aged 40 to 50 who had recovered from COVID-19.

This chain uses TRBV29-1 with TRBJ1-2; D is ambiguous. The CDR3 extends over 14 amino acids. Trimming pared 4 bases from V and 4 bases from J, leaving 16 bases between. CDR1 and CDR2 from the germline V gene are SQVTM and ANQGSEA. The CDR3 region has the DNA TGCAGCGTTGGATTCGAAAACGAGGGCTATGGCTACACCTTC. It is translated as CSVGFENEGYGYTF.

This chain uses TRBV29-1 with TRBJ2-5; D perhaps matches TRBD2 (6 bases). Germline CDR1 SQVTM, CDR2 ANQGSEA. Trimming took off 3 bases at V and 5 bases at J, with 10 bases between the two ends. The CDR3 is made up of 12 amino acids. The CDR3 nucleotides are TGCAGCGTTGATACGGGAGCGGAGACCCAGTACTTC. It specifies CSVDTGAETQYF.

The CDR3, as DNA: TGTGCCAGTACCCGACAGGGGTTTGGCTACACCTTC. Protein: CASTRQGFGYTF. The chain uses TRBV19 and TRBJ1-2; 8 nucleotides line up with TRBD1. Losses at the gene ends were 7 bases for V and 7 bases for J; bases not matched to a gene: 5. Looked up from germline, CDR1 is LNHDA and CDR2 is SQIVND (reference sequence). CDR3 length equals 12 residues.

The CDR3 nucleotides read TGCGCCAGCAGTGTATTACAGACGTCCTACGAGCAGTACTTC. Amino acid sequence: CASSVLQTSYEQYF. The chain has TRBV10-2 and TRBJ2-7; D remains ambiguous. Germline V lookup: CDR1 WSHSY, CDR2 SAAADI. V lost 4 bases and J 1 base, leaving 11 bases between the germline ends. This CDR3 has 14 amino acids.

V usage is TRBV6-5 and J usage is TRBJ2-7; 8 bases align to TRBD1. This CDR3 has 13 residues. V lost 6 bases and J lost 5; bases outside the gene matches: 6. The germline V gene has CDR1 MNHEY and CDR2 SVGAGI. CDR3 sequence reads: CASRRTGWDEQYF. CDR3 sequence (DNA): TGTGCCAGCAGGCGGACAGGGTGGGACGAGCAGTACTTC.

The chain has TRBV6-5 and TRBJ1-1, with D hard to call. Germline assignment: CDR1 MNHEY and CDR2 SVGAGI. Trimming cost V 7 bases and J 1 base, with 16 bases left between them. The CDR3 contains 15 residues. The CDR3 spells CASIPGRRWNTEAFF. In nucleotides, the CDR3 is TGTGCCAGCATCCCTGGGCGTCGTTGGAACACTGAAGCTTTCTTT.

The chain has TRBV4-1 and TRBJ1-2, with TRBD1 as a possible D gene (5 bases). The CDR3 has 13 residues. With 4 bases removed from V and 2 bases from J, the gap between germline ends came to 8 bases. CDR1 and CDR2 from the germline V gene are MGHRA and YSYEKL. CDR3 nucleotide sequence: TGCGCCAGCAGCCCGGACACCAACTATGGCTACACCTTC. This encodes CASSPDTNYGYTF.

The CDR3 region has the DNA TGTGCCACCCGCGGACAAAGCAATCAGCCCCAGCATTTT. Translated, it gives CATRGQSNQPQHF. This rearrangement joins TRBV10-3 to TRBJ1-5; a possible D gene is TRBD1 (5 bases). CDR1 and CDR2 (germline): ENHRY, SYGVKD. Trimming pared 10 bases from V and 1 base from J, leaving 11 bases between. CDR3 length: 13 residues.

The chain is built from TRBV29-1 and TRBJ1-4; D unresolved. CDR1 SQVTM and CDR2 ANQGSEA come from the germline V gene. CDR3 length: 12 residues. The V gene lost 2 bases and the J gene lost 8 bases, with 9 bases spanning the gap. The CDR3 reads CSVERTGEKLFF. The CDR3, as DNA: TGCAGCGTTGAAAGGACGGGGGAAAAACTGTTTTTT.

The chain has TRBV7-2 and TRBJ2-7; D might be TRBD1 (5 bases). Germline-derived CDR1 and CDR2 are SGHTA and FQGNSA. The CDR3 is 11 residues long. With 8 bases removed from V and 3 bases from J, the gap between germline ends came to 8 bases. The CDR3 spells CASGHVYEQYF. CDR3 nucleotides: TGTGCCAGCGGACATGTCTACGAGCAGTACTTC.

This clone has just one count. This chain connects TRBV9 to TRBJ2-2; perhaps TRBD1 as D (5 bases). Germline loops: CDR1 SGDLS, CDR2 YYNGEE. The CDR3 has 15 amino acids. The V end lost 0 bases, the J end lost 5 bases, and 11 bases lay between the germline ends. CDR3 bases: TGTGCCAGCAGCGTAGGAGGAAAGGGGACCGGGGAGCTGTTTTTT. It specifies CASSVGGKGTGELFF.

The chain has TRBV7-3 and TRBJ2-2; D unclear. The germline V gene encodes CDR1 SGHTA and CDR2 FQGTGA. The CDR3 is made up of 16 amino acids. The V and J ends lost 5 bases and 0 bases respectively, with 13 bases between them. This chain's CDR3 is CASSPHRVANTGELFF. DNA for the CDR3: TGTGCCAGCAGCCCCCACCGTGTAGCGAACACCGGGGAGCTGTTTTTT.

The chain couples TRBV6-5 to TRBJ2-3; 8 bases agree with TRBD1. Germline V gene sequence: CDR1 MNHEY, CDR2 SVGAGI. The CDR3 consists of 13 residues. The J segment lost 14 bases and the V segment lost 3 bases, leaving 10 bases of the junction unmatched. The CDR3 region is CASSYTGGRLTYF. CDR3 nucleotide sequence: TGTGCCAGCAGTTATACAGGGGGTCGCTTAACGTATTTT.

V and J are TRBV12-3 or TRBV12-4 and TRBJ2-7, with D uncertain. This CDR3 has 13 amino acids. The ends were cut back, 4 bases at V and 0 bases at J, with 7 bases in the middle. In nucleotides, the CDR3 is TGTGCCAGCAGTTCGACTTACTCCTACGAGCAGTACTTC. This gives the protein CASSSTYSYEQYF.

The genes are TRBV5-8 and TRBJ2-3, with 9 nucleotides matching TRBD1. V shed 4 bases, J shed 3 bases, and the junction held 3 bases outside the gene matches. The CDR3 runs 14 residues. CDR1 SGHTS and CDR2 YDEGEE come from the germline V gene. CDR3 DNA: TGTGCCAGCAGCAGACAGGGGGGGACAGATACGCAGTATTTT. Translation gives CASSRQGGTDTQYF.

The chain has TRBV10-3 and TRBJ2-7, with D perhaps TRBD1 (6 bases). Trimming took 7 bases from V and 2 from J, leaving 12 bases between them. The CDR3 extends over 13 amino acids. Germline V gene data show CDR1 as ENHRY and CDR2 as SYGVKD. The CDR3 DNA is TGTGCCATCACTACAGGGCAAACCTACGAGCAGTACTTC. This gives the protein CAITTGQTYEQYF.

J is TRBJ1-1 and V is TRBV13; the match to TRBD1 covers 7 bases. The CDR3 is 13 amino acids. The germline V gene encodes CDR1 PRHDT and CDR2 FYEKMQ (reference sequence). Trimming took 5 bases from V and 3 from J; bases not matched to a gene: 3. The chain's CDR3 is CASSQGGDTEAFF. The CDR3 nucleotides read TGTGCCAGCAGCCAGGGGGGAGACACTGAAGCTTTCTTT.

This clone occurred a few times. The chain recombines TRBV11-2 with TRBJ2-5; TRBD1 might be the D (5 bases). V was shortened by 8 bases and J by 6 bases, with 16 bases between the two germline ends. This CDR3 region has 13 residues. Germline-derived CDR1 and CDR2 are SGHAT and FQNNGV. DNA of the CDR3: TGTGCCAGCGCCGAAAAGGGGAAGAAGACCCAGTACTTC. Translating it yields CASAEKGKKTQYF.

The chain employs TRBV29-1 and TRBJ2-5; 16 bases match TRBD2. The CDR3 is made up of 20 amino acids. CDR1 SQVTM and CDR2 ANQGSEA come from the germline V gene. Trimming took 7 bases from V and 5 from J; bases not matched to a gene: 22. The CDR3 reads CSATLMEGLAGGNPPETQYF. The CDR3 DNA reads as TGCAGCGCTACATTGATGGAGGGACTAGCGGGGGGGAACCCCCCGGAGACCCAGTACTTC.

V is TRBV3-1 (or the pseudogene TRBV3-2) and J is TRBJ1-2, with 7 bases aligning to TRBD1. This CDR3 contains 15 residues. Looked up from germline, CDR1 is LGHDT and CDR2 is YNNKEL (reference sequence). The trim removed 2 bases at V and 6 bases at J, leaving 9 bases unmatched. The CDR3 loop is CASSQRDRYYDGYTF. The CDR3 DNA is TGTGCCAGCAGCCAACGGGACAGATATTATGATGGCTACACCTTC.

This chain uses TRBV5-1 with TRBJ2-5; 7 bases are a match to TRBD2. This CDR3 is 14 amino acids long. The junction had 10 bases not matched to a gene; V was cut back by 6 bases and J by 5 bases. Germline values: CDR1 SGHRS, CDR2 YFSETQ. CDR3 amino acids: CASTVRGLGETQYF. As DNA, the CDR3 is TGCGCCAGCACCGTCCGTGGACTAGGCGAGACCCAGTACTTC.

Written as DNA, the CDR3 is TGCAGCGTGGATGTGGGAGGCGGGGAAAAACTGTTTTTT. As protein: CSVDVGGGEKLFF. The chain carries TRBV29-1 and TRBJ1-4, with no clear D. The V and J ends lost 6 bases and 8 bases respectively, with 16 bases between them. The length of the CDR3 is 13 residues. CDR1 is SQVTM, CDR2 ANQGSEA, per germline.

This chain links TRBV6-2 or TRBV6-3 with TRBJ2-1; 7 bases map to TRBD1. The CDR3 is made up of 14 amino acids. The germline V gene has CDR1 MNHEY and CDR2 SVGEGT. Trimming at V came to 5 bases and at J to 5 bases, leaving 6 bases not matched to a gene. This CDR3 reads CASSSLDRHNEQFF. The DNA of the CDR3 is TGTGCCAGCAGTAGCTTGGACAGGCACAATGAGCAGTTCTTC.